This T cell receptor (beta chain) was sequenced during a study of cytomegalovirus exposure and HLA in healthy donors. This clone was recorded once. Antigen specificity is unknown. Looked up from germline, CDR1 is SGHTA and CDR2 is FQGNSA. The ends lost 0 bases at V and 7 bases at J; junction bases unmatched: 7. CDR3 length equals 17 residues. Sequencing used immunoSEQ multiplex PCR; TCRdb keeps in-frame clones, though not all of them. The sample contains 150,000 to 200,000 clones, about 82% of which appear only once. The study, taken as a whole, reports: Most observed TCR sequences were rare, whereas some public TCRs were detected in many donors. A classifier reportedly called cytomegalovirus status with high sensitivity and specificity. Cytomegalovirus-associated status was assigned to some 160 TCR beta chains.

This chain links TRBV7-2 with TRBJ2-3; 13 positions match TRBD2. The TCR comes from a man under 40 in good health and CMV-seropositive. The specimen sequenced was PBMCs. The CDR3 here is CASSLATSGGALNTQYF. In nucleotides, the CDR3 is TGTGCCAGCAGCTTAGCCACTAGCGGGGGGGCTCTGAATACGCAGTATTTT.